This record covers a single T cell receptor (beta chain). The data belong to a study of shared clonotypes between healthy human individuals. Study context: The study enrolled a couple of women and three men aged 18 to 49.

TCRdb's copy holds only in-frame clones and misses some; the assay was immunoSEQ multiplex PCR. The top ten hold roughly 0.13% of the sample, which has 2 million to 3 million clones, more than 90% seen once. V was clipped by 3 bases and J by 4 bases, with 15 bases between them. Germline lookup yields CDR1 SEHNR and CDR2 FQNEAQ (reference sequence). CDR3 length: 15 residues. The origin of this receptor is a man aged 18 to 29 in good health. The chain joins TRBV7-9 to TRBJ1-2, with D unclear. Sequencing was done on a sample of naive CD4+ T cells sorted from blood. Specified subset: CD45RA+ positively selected. In DNA, the CDR3 is TGTGCCAGCAGCTTTCCGACGGCCCATGTCTATGGCTACACCTTC. Translating it yields CASSFPTAHVYGYTF. Full variable domain (remainder filled in from reference TRBV7-9 and TRBJ1-2): DTGVSQNPRHKITKRGQNVTFRCDPISEHNRLYWYRQTLGQGPEFLTYFQNEAQLEKSRLLSDRFSAERPKGSFSTLEIQRTEQGDSAMYLCASSFPTAHVYGYTFGSGTRLTVV.